This T cell receptor (beta chain) was sequenced during a study of blood T cell repertoires in COVID-19. As for the study in general: Sites across the United States, Italy and Spain contributed samples from acute and convalescent COVID-19. The cDNA or gDNA used as material had been derived from T cells, B-cell-depleted T cells, or PBMCs.

Original processing notes: Amplification from reference gene primers served as the basis for estimated nucleated cell counts. TCRdb keeps only in-frame clones here, not all; method: immunoSEQ multiplex PCR. Clone size and the V and J calls come from that table; the DNA yielded D and trimming. The data contain more than 80,000 clones, 86% of them singletons. Germline assignment: CDR1 SGHTA and CDR2 FQGNSA. The CDR3 extends over 15 amino acids. The trim removed 2 bases at V and 5 bases at J, leaving 2 bases unmatched. The source is a man of 80 years or more with acute or convalescent COVID-19. J is TRBJ1-4 and V is TRBV7-2, with 10 positions matching TRBD1. Sequencing was done on a sample of peripheral blood. CDR3 DNA sequence: TGTGCCAGCAGCTTACTGGGACAGGGGAATGAAAAACTGTTTTTT. Protein sequence: CASSLLGQGNEKLFF.